This T cell receptor beta chain was documented in a study of T cells in pancreatic ductal adenocarcinoma. Worth noting for this clone: Antigen specificity is unknown.

CDR1 SNHLY and CDR2 FYNNEI come from the germline V gene. V was trimmed by 3 bases and J by 1 base, leaving 3 bases between them. CDR3 length equals 12 residues. Selected pancreatic ductal adenocarcinoma patients had undergone surgery without neoadjuvant therapy. General study results and limits: Tumors hold more CD45RO+ effector T cells, which may bias toward lower diversity.

Some clones are missing from TCRdb's copy, which holds only in-frame ones; the method was immunoSEQ multiplex PCR. The repertoire includes approximately 97,000 clones, about 95% of them detected once, and 2.5% to 3.5% sits in the top ten. Input material: PBMCs. The chain recombines TRBV2 with TRBJ2-5; D gene unclear. This sequence originates from a human donor with pancreatic ductal adenocarcinoma. The CDR3: CASSDRQETQYF. As DNA, the CDR3 is TGTGCCAGCAGTGACCGCCAAGAGACCCAGTACTTC.